Presented here are 22 T cell receptor beta chains from one specimen sequenced in a study of PD-1 blockade in classical Hodgkin lymphoma. The time point is: cycle 4 day 1 (C4D1), after 6 weeks of nivolumab. There was relapse after autologous stem cell transplantation in every patient, and there was variation in brentuximab vedotin exposure. Assay: immunoSEQ multiplex PCR; the TCRdb copy retains only in-frame clones and omits some. Found here are 90,000 to 140,000 clones, more than 70% of them singletons; the top ten hold under 20%. Source: peripheral blood mononuclear cells (PBMCs), taken before the fourth cycle of nivolumab. These receptors were taken from a human donor with classical Hodgkin lymphoma.

DNA of the CDR3: TGTGCCAGCAGTTACAACAGGGCATATAATGAAAAACTGTTTTTT. Residues: CASSYNRAYNEKLFF. The chain combines TRBV6-5 with TRBJ1-4; a weak D match, TRBD1 (6 bases). The CDR3 consists of 15 residues. Germline V gene data show CDR1 as MNHEY and CDR2 as SVGAGI. V gave up 2 bases and J gave up 4 bases, with 11 bases separating them.

The V and J genes are TRBV14 and TRBJ2-4; D tentatively reads TRBD1 or TRBD2 (5 bases each). V lost 1 base and J 0 bases, leaving 10 bases between the germline ends. The germline CDR1 and CDR2 sequences are SGHDN and FVKESK. The CDR3 contains 16 residues. The CDR3 sequence is CASSQVRGLAKNIQYF. In DNA form, the CDR3 reads TGTGCCAGCAGCCAAGTCCGGGGCCTAGCCAAAAACATTCAGTACTTC. Full variable domain (outside the CDR3, taken from reference TRBV14 and TRBJ2-4): EAGVTQFPSHSVIEKGQTVTLRCDPISGHDNLYWYRRVMGKEIKFLLHFVKESKQDESGMPNNRFLAERTGGTYSTLKVQPAELEDSGVYFCASSQVRGLAKNIQYFGAGTRLSVL.

This clone came up a few times. The chain combines TRBV5-6 with TRBJ2-3; D possibly corresponds to TRBD1 (6 bases). There are 15 residues in the CDR3. Germline lookup yields CDR1 SGHDT and CDR2 YYEEEE. V was clipped by 6 bases and J by 4 bases, with 18 bases between them. The CDR3 DNA sequence: TGTGCCAGCATCAAGAGGGGGTGGGCAGCAGATACGCAGTATTTT. This encodes CASIKRGWAADTQYF.

V and J are TRBV27 and TRBJ2-4, with D hard to call. Trimming shortened V by 4 bases and J by 0 bases, and 10 bases separated the two germline ends. CDR1 and CDR2 from the germline V gene are MNHEY and SMNVEV (reference sequence). The CDR3 totals 15 residues. The CDR3 reads CASSSNKLAKNIQYF. CDR3 in DNA: TGTGCCAGCAGTTCCAACAAACTAGCCAAAAACATTCAGTACTTC.

This clone was recorded once. This chain connects TRBV6-5 to TRBJ2-7; D gene uncertain. CDR1 and CDR2 from the germline V gene are MNHEY and SVGAGI. The V end lost 5 bases, the J end lost 2 bases, and 10 bases lay between the germline ends. This CDR3 comprises 13 residues. CDR3: CASSGSGAYEQYF. CDR3 bases: TGTGCCAGCAGTGGCAGTGGGGCCTACGAGCAGTACTTC.

The chain recombines TRBV6-5 with TRBJ2-7, with D perhaps assigned TRBD1 or TRBD2 (6 bases each). The CDR3 has 14 residues. CDR1 is MNHEY, CDR2 SVGAGI, per germline. Trimming cost V 6 bases and J 6 bases, with 18 bases left between them. CDR3 bases: TGTGCCAGCAGCCTCGGACTCGGGGGCGGCGAGCAGTACTTC. Protein: CASSLGLGGGEQYF.

The chain employs TRBV28 and TRBJ1-2; D is unclear. V lost 6 bases to trimming and J lost 8 bases, with 16 bases between them. The CDR3 spans 13 residues. Germline-derived CDR1 and CDR2 are MDHEN and SYDVKM. Written as DNA, the CDR3 is TGTGCCAGCAGGCAAGGAGGTTGGTCGGGCTACACCTTC. Its translation: CASRQGGWSGYTF.

The rearrangement links TRBV6-1 to TRBJ1-1; D not certain. The CDR3 covers 14 residues. V was shortened by 6 bases and J by 0 bases, with 11 bases between the two germline ends. Germline V lookup: CDR1 MNHNS, CDR2 SASEGT. This chain's CDR3 is CASSKGGMNTEAFF. DNA of the CDR3: TGTGCCAGCAGCAAGGGTGGGATGAACACTGAAGCTTTCTTT.

The chain uses TRBV5-4 and TRBJ1-1; D gene unclear. The length of the CDR3 is 14 residues. From germline, CDR1 is SGHNT and CDR2 YYREEE (reference sequence). V gave up 3 bases and J gave up 1 base, with 10 bases separating them. The CDR3 DNA reads as TGTGCCAGCAGCTACGGGGTTGCGAACACTGAAGCTTTCTTT. It encodes CASSYGVANTEAFF.

The V and J genes are TRBV11-1 and TRBJ1-2, with D hard to call. CDR1 and CDR2 (germline): SGHAT, FQDESV (reference sequence). This CDR3 spans 14 amino acids. Between the trimmed V and J ends, which lost 4 bases and 11 bases, there was a span of 20 bases. The CDR3 DNA follows: TGTGCCAGCAGCTCAGAACATACCCTCCCAGCGTACACCTTC. It codes for CASSSEHTLPAYTF.

This clone was seen more than once but under ten times. J is TRBJ2-2 and V is TRBV19; weak D call: TRBD1 (5 bases). Germline V gene data show CDR1 as LNHDA and CDR2 as SQIVND (reference sequence). The CDR3 is 16 residues long. Trimming shortened V by 7 bases and J by 1 base, and 16 bases separated the two germline ends. CDR3 coding DNA: TGTGCCAGTACCAGAGCGACAGTCCTGAACACCGGGGAGCTGTTTTTT. The encoded protein is CASTRATVLNTGELFF.

The chain couples TRBV5-6 to TRBJ2-3; the D is unclear. The germline V gene has CDR1 SGHDT and CDR2 YYEEEE. Trimming removed 0 bases at V and 4 bases at J, with 6 bases between. This CDR3 region has 13 residues. CDR3 region: CASSLGASDTQYF. In nucleotides, the CDR3 is TGTGCCAGCAGCTTGGGGGCGTCAGATACGCAGTATTTT. Together with reference TRBV5-6 and TRBJ2-3, the CDR3 gives the full variable domain: DAGVTQSPTHLIKTRGQQVTLRCSPKSGHDTVSWYQQALGQGPQFIFQYYEEEERQRGNFPDRFSGHQFPNYSSELNVNALLLGDSALYLCASSLGASDTQYFGPGTRLTVL.

This chain connects TRBV7-9 to TRBJ2-7, with 7 bases identical to TRBD1. The CDR3 has 13 amino acids. V lost 4 bases to trimming and J lost 5 bases; unmatched junction nucleotides: 5. Per the germline V gene, CDR1 is SEHNR and CDR2 is FQNEAQ (reference sequence). The DNA of the CDR3 is TGTGCCAGCAGCTCCATTACAGGGGACGAGCAGTACTTC. Residues: CASSSITGDEQYF.

V usage is TRBV15 and J usage is TRBJ2-3; D unclear. The V end lost 2 bases, the J end lost 7 bases, and 19 bases lay between the germline ends. The CDR3 length is 16 residues. Germline V CDR1 and CDR2: LNHNV, YYDKDF (reference sequence). The chain's CDR3 is CATSRLGPSLSHTQYF. The CDR3 DNA follows: TGTGCCACCAGCAGACTCGGGCCATCTCTTAGTCATACGCAGTATTTT.

The chain joins TRBV30 to TRBJ1-2; tentatively, D is TRBD1 (5 bases). This CDR3 has 15 residues. Germline V gene sequence: CDR1 GTSNPN, CDR2 SVGIG (reference sequence). Between the trimmed V and J ends, which lost 2 bases and 8 bases, there was a span of 21 bases. This CDR3 is CAWSPLSRAHWGYTF. Written as DNA, the CDR3 is TGTGCCTGGAGTCCTTTGAGCAGGGCGCATTGGGGCTACACCTTC.

This chain connects TRBV4-3 to TRBJ2-3; 7 bases map to TRBD2. V trimming: 5 bases; J trimming: 0 bases; junction bases outside the gene matches: 8. The CDR3 contains 16 residues. Per germline, CDR1 LGHNA and CDR2 YSLEER. The CDR3: CASSWGEGTSTDTQYF. For the CDR3, the DNA is TGCGCCAGCAGCTGGGGGGAGGGGACTAGCACAGATACGCAGTATTTT.

The chain couples TRBV5-1 to TRBJ1-2; weak D call: TRBD1 (5 bases). The V gene lost 1 base and the J gene lost 8 bases, with 18 bases spanning the gap. Germline loops: CDR1 SGHRS, CDR2 YFSETQ. CDR3 length: 15 amino acids. This CDR3 is CASSLTPRDHRGYTF. In DNA, the CDR3 is TGCGCCAGCAGCTTGACACCCAGGGATCACCGCGGCTACACCTTC.

The CDR3 protein is CADQGASTDTQYF. The CDR3 coding sequence is TGTGCCGACCAGGGGGCTAGCACAGATACGCAGTATTTT. The chain joins TRBV5-5 to TRBJ2-3; 8 positions match TRBD1. From germline, CDR1 is SGHKS and CDR2 YYEKEE (reference sequence). J gave up 0 bases and V 10 bases, and 4 bases lay outside the gene matches. The CDR3 contains 13 residues. Using reference TRBV5-5 and TRBJ2-3 for the parts outside the CDR3, the full variable domain is DAGVTQSPTHLIKTRGQQVTLRCSPISGHKSVSWYQQVLGQGPQFIFQYYEKEERGRGNFPDRFSARQFPNYSSELNVNALLLGDSALYLCADQGASTDTQYFGPGTRLTVL.

The V call is TRBV19, the J call TRBJ2-1, with D hard to call. The length of the CDR3 is 12 residues. Trimming removed 5 bases from V and 8 bases from J, with 10 bases in between. Looked up from germline, CDR1 is LNHDA and CDR2 is SQIVND (reference sequence). This chain's CDR3 is CASSPINDEQFF. The CDR3 DNA reads TGTGCCAGTAGTCCTATCAACGATGAGCAGTTCTTC.

The rearrangement joins TRBV19 to TRBJ1-5, with a possible D match to TRBD1 (6 bases). The CDR3 is 16 amino acids. V lost 4 bases to trimming and J lost 6 bases, with 19 bases between them. Germline lookup yields CDR1 LNHDA and CDR2 SQIVND (reference sequence). The DNA for the CDR3 is TGTGCCAGTAGTACCCAGGGGTTAGAGGCTCGTCAGCCCCAGCATTTT. It yields the protein CASSTQGLEARQPQHF. Full variable domain (remainder filled in from reference TRBV19 and TRBJ1-5): DGGITQSPKYLFRKEGQNVTLSCEQNLNHDAMYWYRQDPGQGLRLIYYSQIVNDFQKGDIAEGYSVSREKKESFPLTVTSAQKNPTAFYLCASSTQGLEARQPQHFGDGTRLSIL.

J is TRBJ2-1 and V is TRBV7-9, with 7 positions matching TRBD2. Trimming took 4 bases from V and 5 from J; bases not matched to a gene: 2. Per the germline V gene, CDR1 is SEHNR and CDR2 is FQNEAQ (reference sequence). This CDR3 contains 13 residues. CDR3: CASSWTSHNEQFF. The CDR3 coding sequence is TGTGCCAGCAGCTGGACTAGTCACAATGAGCAGTTCTTC.

This clone was recorded only once. V is TRBV29-1 and J is TRBJ2-1, with a weak D call TRBD2 (5 bases). The V end was cut by 1 base, the J end by 5 bases, with 12 bases between. The CDR3 spans 14 residues. Germline loops: CDR1 SQVTM, CDR2 ANQGSEA. CDR3 region: CSVEGSGVNNEQFF. The CDR3 nucleotides are TGCAGCGTTGAAGGGAGCGGAGTAAACAATGAGCAGTTCTTC.